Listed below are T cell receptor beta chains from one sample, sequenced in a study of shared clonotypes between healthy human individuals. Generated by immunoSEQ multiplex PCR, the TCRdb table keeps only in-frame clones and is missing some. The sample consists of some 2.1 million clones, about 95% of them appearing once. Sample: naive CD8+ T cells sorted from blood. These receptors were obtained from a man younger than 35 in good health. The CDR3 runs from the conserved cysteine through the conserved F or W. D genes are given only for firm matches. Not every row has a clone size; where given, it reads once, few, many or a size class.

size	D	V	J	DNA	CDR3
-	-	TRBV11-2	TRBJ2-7	TGTGCCAGCAGCTTAGGTGTTGGAGGTGGCGAGCAGTACTTC	CASSLGVGGGEQYF
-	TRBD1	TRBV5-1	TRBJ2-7	TGCGCCAGCAGCTTGGTACCGACAGGGGTTGCCTACGAGCAGTACTTC	CASSLVPTGVAYEQYF
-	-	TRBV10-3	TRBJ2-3	TGTGCCATCAGTCTGGGGGGGGGCCCAGATACGCAGTATTTT	CAISLGGGPDTQYF
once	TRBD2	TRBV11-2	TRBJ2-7	TGTGCCAGCAGCTTAGATCACGTAACTAGCGGTTCCTACGAGCAGTACTTC	CASSLDHVTSGSYEQYF
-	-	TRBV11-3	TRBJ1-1	TGTGCCAGCAGCCTCAACCGGGACATAATGAACACTGAAGCTTTCTTT	CASSLNRDIMNTEAFF
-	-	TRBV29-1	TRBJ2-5	TGCAGCGGGAGGGAGGCCAATTTTTGGGAGACCCAGTACTTC	CSGREANFWETQYF
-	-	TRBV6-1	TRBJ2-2	TGTGCCAGCAGTGAGGAGGGGACAGTCAACACCGGGGAGCTGTTTTTT	CASSEEGTVNTGELFF
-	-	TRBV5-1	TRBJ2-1	TGCGCCAGCAGCTTGTTTACAGTCGCCGGCTTATACAATGAGCAGTTCTTC	CASSLFTVAGLYNEQFF
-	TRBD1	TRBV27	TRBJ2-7	TGTGCCAGCAGTCCCCACCCCGGGACAGGGGGCTTCTACGAGCAGTACTTC	CASSPHPGTGGFYEQYF
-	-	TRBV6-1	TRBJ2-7	TGTGCCAGCAGTGAGCTACAATCCTACGAGCAGTACTTC	CASSELQSYEQYF
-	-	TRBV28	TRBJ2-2	TGTGCCAGTGCTTCTCTGAGGGGCACCGGGGAGCTGTTTTTT	CASASLRGTGELFF
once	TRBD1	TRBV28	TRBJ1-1	TGTGCCAGCAGCGCCCCGACAGGGGGTCTGCACGAAGCTTTCTTT	CASSAPTGGLHEAFF
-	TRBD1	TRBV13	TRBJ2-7	TGTGCCAGCAGCTTAACGACAGGGCTCGAGCAGTACTTC	CASSLTTGLEQYF
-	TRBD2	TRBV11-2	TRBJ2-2	TGTGCCAGCAGCTTAGAGCCCGCTAGCGGGGAGAACACCGGGGAGCTGTTTTTT	CASSLEPASGENTGELFF
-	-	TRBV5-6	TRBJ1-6	TGTGCCAGCAGCTTGGCCAATGGGGAATTGATGACACCCCTCCACTTT	CASSLANGELMTPLHF